This T cell receptor (beta chain) was obtained from a study of regulatory T cells in long-lasting Graves disease. Time point denoted: newly diagnosed GD, antithyroid drugs for less than 3 months. Researchers made the TCR library from RNA that was extracted from PBMCs. Library construction for TCR beta used iRepertoire HTBI primers and Arm-PCR of CDR3 regions. Source study methods: The samples yielded roughly 64 TRBV and 14 to 15 TRBJ segments. One entry per CDR3 protein, called by TCRdb with MiXCR from the multiplex PCR reads. TCRdb's processing, not the authors' own work, is the source of the V and J calls. The sample includes some 460,000 distinct CDR3 sequences, about a sixth of them seen just once. Germline V CDR1 and CDR2: LGHDT, YNNKEL (reference sequence). V lost 1 base and J lost 9, with 10 bases in between. The CDR3 contains 13 residues. Broader study findings: Segments TRBV28, TRBJ1-2 and TRBJ2-5 showed preferential usage in persistent disease.

Note on this clonotype: The antigen remains undetermined.

The same specimen was also included in a second study, on T cells in Graves' hyperthyroidism and ophthalmopathy.

The rearrangement joins TRBV3-1 to TRBJ2-1; D might be TRBD2 (5 bases). Here the sequenced sample was peripheral blood mononuclear cells (PBMCs), taken at new diagnosis, from a patient treated with antithyroid drugs. The receptor's source is a middle-aged man with Graves disease. The CDR3 spells CASSQGSGSEQFF. The CDR3 DNA reads as TGTGCCAGCAGCCAAGGTTCGGGGAGTGAGCAGTTCTTC.